One sample yielded the 25 T cell receptor beta chains listed below, sequenced in a study of T-cell memory formation after mild COVID-19. TCRdb re-called the 5' RACE reads with MiXCR, one entry per CDR3 protein. In the table there are roughly 550,000 distinct CDR3 sequences, 20% of which are singletons. Sample: PBMCs or a T cell subset sorted from them (not recorded which). All receptors come from an adult woman who had mild COVID-19 (a few samples of this study predate the infection). Cell type and time point are not known.

The chain links TRBV7-9 to TRBJ2-5, with no clear D. Looked up from germline, CDR1 is SEHNR and CDR2 is FQNEAQ (reference sequence). With 7 bases removed from V and 5 bases from J, the gap between germline ends came to 11 bases. The CDR3 is made up of 12 amino acids. The CDR3 coding sequence is TGTGCCAGCACCACTGTTACTGAGACCCAGTACTTC. Amino acid sequence: CASTTVTETQYF.

The rearrangement uses TRBV15 and TRBJ2-2; D unclear. This CDR3 is 14 amino acids long. Germline CDR1 is LNHNV and CDR2 is YYDKDF (reference sequence). Trimming took off 3 bases at V and 0 bases at J, with 5 bases between the two ends. The DNA for the CDR3 is TGTGCCACCAGCAGGGCCTCGAACACCGGGGAGCTGTTTTTT. This sequence encodes CATSRASNTGELFF.

The CDR3 protein is CSGHRGHYSSNEKLFF. In DNA form, the CDR3 reads TGCAGCGGTCACAGGGGTCATTATTCGAGTAATGAAAAACTGTTTTTT. The chain carries TRBV29-1 and TRBJ1-4; 7 bases map to TRBD1. Germline CDR1 reads SQVTM; CDR2 reads ANQGSEA. J gave up 4 bases and V 7 bases, and 15 bases lay outside the gene matches. This CDR3 has 16 amino acids.

The chain joins TRBV3-1 to TRBJ2-7; TRBD1 is a possible D gene (6 bases). The length of the CDR3 is 13 residues. Trimming cost V 1 base and J 6 bases, with 10 bases left between them. Germline V gene sequence: CDR1 LGHDT, CDR2 YNNKEL (reference sequence). The CDR3 is CASSQVSGAEQYF. CDR3 nucleotide sequence: TGTGCCAGCAGCCAAGTTTCAGGGGCCGAGCAGTACTTC.

The chain employs TRBV20-1 and TRBJ1-4; D gene ambiguous. CDR3 length: 11 residues. Germline-derived CDR1 and CDR2 are DFQATT and SNEGSKA (reference sequence). Trimming removed 4 bases from V and 8 bases from J, with 8 bases in between. The CDR3 region is CSANSPEKLFF. As DNA, the CDR3 is TGCAGTGCTAATTCTCCGGAAAAACTGTTTTTT.

The CDR3 DNA sequence: TGTGCCACCAGTGACCCCGGGACAGGGGGTACTGAAGCTTTCTTT. Amino acid sequence: CATSDPGTGGTEAFF. The chain has TRBV24-1 and TRBJ1-1, with 11 bases aligning to TRBD1. The CDR3 is 15 amino acids. The V segment lost 4 bases and the J segment 5 bases; nucleotides outside the gene matches: 5. Germline CDR1 is KGHDR and CDR2 is SFDVKD.

This chain connects TRBV11-3 to TRBJ2-3; D tentatively reads TRBD1 or TRBD2 (5 bases each). The CDR3 runs to 16 residues. V lost 1 base to trimming and J lost 2 bases, with 13 bases between them. Germline V gene sequence: CDR1 SGHNT, CDR2 YENEEA. CDR3 protein: CASSLGTEGPTDTQYF. The CDR3 nucleotides are TGTGCCAGCAGCTTAGGGACCGAGGGACCCACAGATACGCAGTATTTT.

CDR3 sequence (DNA): TGTGCCACCGCAGAGGGGCCCCTAAGCTCCTACGAGCAGTACTTC. It yields the protein CATAEGPLSSYEQYF. The chain couples TRBV24-1 to TRBJ2-7; either TRBD1 or TRBD2 may supply D (5 bases each). The V end lost 9 bases, the J end lost 0 bases, and 17 bases lay between the germline ends. Looked up from germline, CDR1 is KGHDR and CDR2 is SFDVKD. The CDR3 sequence is 15 residues long.

This chain links TRBV7-6 with TRBJ2-2; D ambiguous. V lost 7 bases to trimming and J lost 0 bases, with 9 bases between them. The CDR3 contains 14 residues. Germline V gene data show CDR1 as SGHVS and CDR2 as FNYEAQ. CDR3 sequence reads: CASTIGANTGELFF. CDR3 coding DNA: TGTGCCAGCACCATCGGTGCGAACACCGGGGAGCTGTTTTTT.

This clonotype came up a few times. The chain combines TRBV18 with TRBJ1-1; 8 bases line up with TRBD1. The length of the CDR3 is 16 residues. Germline CDR1 reads KGHSH; CDR2 reads LQKENI. Trimming cost V 3 bases and J 0 bases; bases outside gene matches: 6. CDR3 protein: CASSPRTGRLNTEAFF. The CDR3 DNA follows: TGTGCCAGCTCACCGAGGACAGGGAGGCTGAACACTGAAGCTTTCTTT.

The chain uses TRBV7-8 and TRBJ1-5; 9 bases are a match to TRBD1. The V gene's germline CDR1 is SGHVS and CDR2 FQNEAQ. V trimming: 3 bases; J trimming: 2 bases; junction bases outside the gene matches: 2. CDR3 length: 15 residues. The CDR3 is CASSFRDRGNQPQHF. The CDR3 region has the DNA TGTGCCAGCAGCTTCCGGGACAGGGGCAATCAGCCCCAGCATTTT.

The V gene is TRBV27, the J gene TRBJ2-7; TRBD1 matches at 7 bases. The V segment lost 3 bases and the J segment 5 bases; nucleotides outside the gene matches: 7. Germline CDR1 MNHEY, CDR2 SMNVEV (reference sequence). This CDR3 has 14 residues. DNA of the CDR3: TGTGCCAGCAGTTTTACAGGCAGGGGGAACGAGCAGTACTTC. This codes for CASSFTGRGNEQYF.

V usage is TRBV9 and J usage is TRBJ2-6, with no clear D. Germline assignment: CDR1 SGDLS and CDR2 YYNGEE. The CDR3 covers 17 residues. Between the trimmed V and J ends, which lost 2 bases and 0 bases, there was a span of 12 bases. The CDR3 loop reads CASSVAPSFSGANVLTF. The CDR3 DNA reads TGTGCCAGCAGCGTTGCACCGTCATTCTCTGGGGCCAACGTCCTGACTTTC. Using reference TRBV9 and TRBJ2-6 for the parts outside the CDR3, the full variable domain is DSGVTQTPKHLITATGQRVTLRCSPRSGDLSVYWYQQSLDQGLQFLIQYYNGEERAKGNILERFSAQQFPDLHSELNLSSLELGDSALYFCASSVAPSFSGANVLTFGAGSRLTVL.

The chain joins TRBV4-1 to TRBJ2-7; 9 bases agree with TRBD1. The germline V gene has CDR1 MGHRA and CDR2 YSYEKL. The V and J ends lost 3 bases and 3 bases, in that order; junction bases with no gene match: 9. This CDR3 is built from 16 residues. CDR3 in DNA: TGCGCCAGCAGCCAGGGGCAGACAGGGGGTATCTACGAGCAGTACTTC. Protein product: CASSQGQTGGIYEQYF.

This clonotype was counted between two and nine times. The V gene is TRBV19, the J gene TRBJ2-1; 10 nucleotides agree with TRBD1. Germline V gives CDR1 LNHDA, CDR2 SQIVND (reference sequence). V shed 5 bases, J shed 8 bases, and the junction held 12 bases outside the gene matches. The CDR3 spans 16 residues. The CDR3 here is CASSSGQGIRVYEQFF. The CDR3 coding sequence is TGTGCCAGTAGTTCGGGACAGGGGATTAGGGTGTATGAGCAGTTCTTC.

This clonotype was seen a few times. The chain uses TRBV5-1 and TRBJ2-1; 9 bases match TRBD1. Germline-derived CDR1 and CDR2 are SGHRS and YFSETQ. CDR3 size: 15 residues. The V and J ends lost 5 bases and 4 bases, in that order; junction bases with no gene match: 7. Here the CDR3 DNA reads TGCGCCAGCAGGAAACAGGGGGCGGGATACAATGAGCAGTTCTTC. It encodes CASRKQGAGYNEQFF.

The chain is built from TRBV2 and TRBJ2-1, with 7 bases lining up with TRBD2. In germline, CDR1 is SNHLY, CDR2 FYNNEI. The CDR3 covers 16 residues. Trimming took 3 bases from V and 3 from J; bases not matched to a gene: 8. CDR3 sequence reads: CASSDIAGFLYNEQFF. The CDR3 DNA reads as TGTGCCAGCAGTGACATAGCGGGTTTTCTCTACAATGAGCAGTTCTTC.

In its sample, this clonotype was seen a few times. The junction differs from germline at one of its ends, possibly a read error. The chain links TRBV7-9 to TRBJ2-1; weak D call: TRBD1 (6 bases). CDR1 and CDR2 from the germline V gene are SEHNR and FQNEAQ (reference sequence). The CDR3 covers 12 residues. CDR3: CASSLGRGPTWF. The CDR3 DNA reads TGTGCCAGCAGTTTGGGCAGGGGCCCCACTTGGTTC. The full variable domain, its missing parts supplied by reference TRBV7-9 and TRBJ2-1, is DTGVSQNPRHKITKRGQNVTFRCDPISEHNRLYWYRQTLGQGPEFLTYFQNEAQLEKSRLLSDRFSAERPKGSFSTLEIQRTEQGDSAMYLCASSLGRGPTWFGPGTRLTVL.

This clonotype was seen only a few times. The germline gene is not matched at one end of the junction; a read error may be the cause. The genes are TRBV7-7 and TRBJ2-5, with D possibly called TRBD1 or TRBD2 (6 bases each). CDR1 and CDR2 (germline): SSHAT, FNYEAQ (reference sequence). This CDR3 comprises 15 residues. Here the CDR3 DNA reads TGTGCTAGCAGCTTAGGGGGGAGAGGCCAAGAGACCCAGTACTTC. It translates to CASSLGGRGQETQYF.

This clonotype was observed a few times. CDR3 protein: CASSRGPDWTDTQYF. CDR3 DNA sequence: TGTGCCAGCAGCCGCGGCCCGGACTGGACTGATACGCAGTATTTT. V gene TRBV7-9 combines with J gene TRBJ2-3; a weak D match, TRBD2 (5 bases). The CDR3 contains 15 residues. Germline-derived CDR1 and CDR2 are SEHNR and FQNEAQ (reference sequence). V lost 5 bases to trimming and J lost 6 bases, with 18 bases between them.

This clonotype was seen only a few times. V usage is TRBV7-9 and J usage is TRBJ2-1; 9 bases map to TRBD2. Losses at the gene ends were 1 base for V and 5 bases for J; bases not matched to a gene: 9. CDR1 SEHNR and CDR2 FQNEAQ come from the germline V gene (reference sequence). The CDR3 is 17 residues long. The CDR3 DNA sequence: TGTGCCAGCAGCTTAGTTCCTAGCGGGGTGAGAGACAATGAGCAGTTCTTC. Translating it yields CASSLVPSGVRDNEQFF.

J is TRBJ1-4 and V is TRBV30; D remains ambiguous. The V end was cut by 0 bases, the J end by 8 bases, with 16 bases between. This CDR3 is 15 amino acids long. Germline loops: CDR1 GTSNPN, CDR2 SVGIG (reference sequence). CDR3 sequence reads: CAWSVISNLTEKLFF. CDR3 DNA: TGTGCCTGGAGTGTAATTAGCAATCTGACCGAAAAACTGTTTTTT.

The J gene is TRBJ1-6, the V gene TRBV5-6; 7 bases align to TRBD1. With 4 bases clipped from V and 7 bases from J, the junction kept 8 bases outside the gene matches. Germline lookup yields CDR1 SGHDT and CDR2 YYEEEE. This CDR3 contains 15 residues. The CDR3 loop is CASSIAGQTNSPLHF. In nucleotides, the CDR3 is TGTGCCAGCAGCATAGCGGGACAGACAAATTCACCCCTCCACTTT.

The chain joins TRBV5-1 to TRBJ2-7, with TRBD2 matching over 9 bases. This CDR3 spans 17 amino acids. Unmatched junction bases numbered 10, after V lost 2 bases and J lost 1 base. The germline V gene encodes CDR1 SGHRS and CDR2 YFSETQ. The CDR3 DNA follows: TGCGCCAGCAGCTTAAGGGGGCGGGAGGGCCCATCCTACGAGCAGTACTTC. Protein: CASSLRGREGPSYEQYF.

In this sample, this clonotype turned up a few times. The CDR3: CSAREGGRYNSPLHF. The CDR3 nucleotides are TGCAGTGCTAGAGAGGGAGGGCGCTATAATTCACCCCTCCACTTT. The chain carries TRBV20-1 and TRBJ1-6, with D unclear. Trimming removed 0 bases at V and 3 bases at J, with 9 bases between. Germline V gene lookup returns CDR1 DFQATT and CDR2 SNEGSKA (reference sequence). The CDR3 loop spans 15 amino acids.